A single sample gave rise to the 23 T cell receptor beta chains below, sequenced in a study of breast tumors, draining lymph nodes, adjacent tissues. TCRdb processed the multiplex PCR reads anew with MiXCR; each CDR3 protein has one entry. The repertoire includes some 250,000 distinct CDR3 sequences, less than 40% of them detected once, and 3% to 4% sits in the top ten. Axillary draining lymph nodes of breast cancer patients supplied the node samples. Material: axillary lymph node tissue. The receptors come from a female donor with breast cancer. Some clones in this sample may be carry-over from other donors' samples.

Turning to this clonotype: A read error is possible here, since a much larger clone lies one base away. The J gene is TRBJ2-7, the V gene TRBV20-1, with D possibly matching TRBD1 (5 bases). CDR1 is DFQATT, CDR2 SNEGSKA, per germline (reference sequence). This CDR3 is built from 12 residues. The CDR3 spells CSAYQQAYEPYF. The DNA of the CDR3 is TGCAGTGCTTACCAACAGGCCTACGAGCCGTACTTC.

This clonotype was observed at least ten times. J is TRBJ1-2 and V is TRBV5-1, with a tentative D call TRBD1 (6 bases). Deletions cut 0 bases from V and 2 bases from J, with 8 bases between. Germline CDR1 and CDR2: SGHRS and YFSETQ. The CDR3 loop spans 14 amino acids. The CDR3 here is CASSLEGGNYGYTF. The CDR3 nucleotides are TGCGCCAGCAGCTTGGAAGGGGGAAACTATGGCTACACCTTC. Based on the CDR3 plus reference TRBV5-1 and TRBJ1-2, the full variable domain is KAGVTQTPRYLIKTRGQQVTLSCSPISGHRSVSWYQQTPGQGLQFLFEYFSETQRNKGNFPGRFSGRQFSNSRSEMNVSTLELGDSALYLCASSLEGGNYGYTFGSGTRLTVV.

This clonotype came up a few times. Here the CDR3 DNA reads TGTGCCAGCAGTCCCTGGGGCCAGCCCCAGCATTTT. Protein: CASSPWGQPQHF. The chain recombines TRBV6-2 or TRBV6-3 with TRBJ1-5; a weak D match, TRBD1 (5 bases). V shed 5 bases and J shed 7 bases, with 9 bases lying between them. Per the germline V gene, CDR1 is MNHEY and CDR2 is SVGEGT. The CDR3 has 12 residues.

J is TRBJ1-6 and V is TRBV29-1; D is possibly TRBD1 (5 bases). CDR3 length: 12 amino acids. The V gene lost 8 bases and the J gene lost 5 bases, with 10 bases spanning the gap. CDR1 is SQVTM and CDR2 is ANQGSEA in the germline V gene. CDR3 residues: CSRGTDNSPLHF. The CDR3 region has the DNA TGCAGCCGGGGCACTGATAATTCACCCCTCCACTTT. Full variable domain (outside the CDR3, taken from reference TRBV29-1 and TRBJ1-6): SAVISQKPSRDICQRGTSLTIQCQVDSQVTMMFWYRQQPGQSLTLIATANQGSEATYESGFVIDKFPISRPNLTFSTLTVSNMSPEDSSIYLCSRGTDNSPLHFGNGTRLTVT.

This clonotype has ten or more counts. The chain is built from TRBV10-3 and TRBJ1-3; perhaps TRBD1 as D (5 bases). The CDR3 is 15 amino acids. CDR1 and CDR2 from the germline V gene are ENHRY and SYGVKD. V was shortened by 8 bases and J by 0 bases, with 14 bases between the two germline ends. CDR3 coding DNA: TGTGCCATCGGCACGGGACCCATCTCTGGAAACACCATATATTTT. It codes for CAIGTGPISGNTIYF.

A note on this clonotype: This may come from a read error, since a much larger clone is one base off. This chain uses TRBV7-3 with TRBJ2-5; TRBD1 matches 9 bases. The CDR3 extends over 15 amino acids. CDR1 is SGHTA and CDR2 is FQGTGA in the germline V gene. CDR3 sequence (DNA): TGTGCCAGCAGCTTAAGTTCGGACAGGGGAAACCTCAAGCACTTC. Its translation is CASSLSSDRGNLKHF.

This clonotype was seen many times. V gene TRBV6-4 combines with J gene TRBJ2-7; 7 bases are a match to TRBD1. This CDR3 spans 17 amino acids. Per germline, CDR1 MRHNA and CDR2 SNTAGT. V was clipped by 1 base and J by 0 bases; unmatched bases: 9. CDR3 DNA: TGTGCCAGCAGTGACTTGTGGACAGGTAGGAGCTCCTACGAGCAGTACTTC. Residues: CASSDLWTGRSSYEQYF.

This clonotype was seen repeatedly, ten times or more. A much larger clone is a single base away; this may be a read error. The rearrangement uses TRBV20-1 and TRBJ2-5; tentative D call: TRBD2 (6 bases). CDR1 and CDR2 (germline): DFQATT, SNEGSKA (reference sequence). The CDR3 has 12 amino acids. DNA for the CDR3: TGCAGTGCTGGGACTTTTCAGGAGACCCCGTACTTC. It specifies CSAGTFQETPYF.

The chain combines TRBV19 with TRBJ1-2; 9 bases are shared with TRBD1. Per germline, CDR1 LNHDA and CDR2 SQIVND (reference sequence). This CDR3 contains 14 residues. The V segment lost 6 bases and the J segment 4 bases; nucleotides outside the gene matches: 6. The CDR3: CASSSRDRAYGYTF. In DNA, the CDR3 is TGTGCCAGTAGCTCCCGGGACAGGGCCTATGGCTACACCTTC.

This clonotype was observed a few times. The CDR3 DNA is TGTGCCAGCAGCTTATTCCTAGCGGGTTACAATGAGCAGTTCTTC. This sequence encodes CASSLFLAGYNEQFF. The chain joins TRBV11-2 to TRBJ2-1; 8 bases line up with TRBD2. This CDR3 has 15 residues. V shed 2 bases, J shed 4 bases, and the junction held 4 bases outside the gene matches. Germline V gives CDR1 SGHAT, CDR2 FQNNGV.

The table lists this clonotype with many counts. The chain uses TRBV4-3 and TRBJ2-3, with D possibly TRBD2 on 6 matching bases. The V end lost 3 bases, the J end lost 0 bases, and 13 bases lay between the germline ends. Germline CDR1 LGHNA, CDR2 YSLEER. This CDR3 comprises 16 residues. CDR3 loop: CASSQAGGASTDTQYF. DNA for the CDR3: TGCGCCAGCAGCCAGGCTGGCGGGGCCAGCACAGATACGCAGTATTTT.

The genes are TRBV15 and TRBJ2-1; 7 bases match TRBD2. The CDR3 totals 14 residues. V dropped 6 bases and J dropped 13; count of bases not matched to a gene: 15. Germline CDR1 is LNHNV and CDR2 is YYDKDF (reference sequence). The CDR3 sequence: CATRLTGGFQDQFF. The CDR3, as DNA: TGTGCCACCAGGTTGACGGGGGGATTCCAAGACCAGTTCTTC.

To note about this clonotype: A read error may be the cause here, since a much bigger clone is one base away. The chain links TRBV28 to TRBJ2-7; D remains unclear. The CDR3 is made up of 11 amino acids. Germline CDR1 is MDHEN and CDR2 is SYDVKM. The V and J ends lost 11 bases and 7 bases respectively, with 15 bases between them. The CDR3 sequence is CAGRTVREQYF. For the CDR3, the DNA is TGTGCCGGCCGCACCGTACGGGAGCAGTACTTC.

To note about this clonotype: Just one base apart from a much larger clone, this may be a read error. Without the conserved terminal phenylalanine or tryptophan, this CDR3 likely stems from a read error. The chain joins TRBV9 to TRBJ2-1; TRBD1 agrees at 8 bases. Germline trimming cut 3 bases from V and 6 bases from J; bases unmatched to any gene: 2. The CDR3 loop spans 13 amino acids. The V gene's germline CDR1 is SGDLS and CDR2 YYNGEE. This CDR3 reads CASSAGQGNEQFS. The CDR3 DNA sequence: TGTGCCAGCAGCGCCGGACAGGGCAATGAGCAGTTCTCC.

This clonotype was seen ten or more times. The chain combines TRBV7-2 with TRBJ2-7; D tentatively reads TRBD1 or TRBD2 (6 bases each). The V gene's germline CDR1 is SGHTA and CDR2 FQGNSA. This CDR3 contains 14 residues. V dropped 5 bases and J dropped 5 bases, with 16 bases sitting between them. CDR3 nucleotides: TGTGCCAGCAGCCCCTCGTGGGGGGCTCACGAGCAGTACTTC. It encodes CASSPSWGAHEQYF.

Notes on this clonotype: Possible read error: a much larger clone is one base away. The chain employs TRBV14 and TRBJ2-3; weak D call: TRBD2 (5 bases). Trimming cost V 2 bases and J 2 bases, with 11 bases left between them. The germline V gene encodes CDR1 SGHDN and CDR2 FVKESK. This CDR3 comprises 15 residues. The CDR3 here is CASSQWRAATDTQYF. The CDR3, as DNA: TGTGCCAGCAGCCAATGGCGGGCAGCCACAGATACGCAGTATTTT.

In regard to this clonotype: This sequence may be a read error, since a much larger clone differs from it by one base. The CDR3 spells CASSRGRQENYGYTF. The CDR3 nucleotides are TGTGCCAGCAGCCGAGGACGACAGGAGAACTATGGCTACACCTTC. The chain combines TRBV16 with TRBJ1-2; perhaps TRBD1 as D (6 bases). This CDR3 is built from 15 residues. V lost 4 bases and J 2 bases, leaving 14 bases between the germline ends. Per germline, CDR1 KGHSY and CDR2 FQNENV.

As regards this clonotype: One base away lies a much larger clone, so this may be a sequencing read error. CDR3 nucleotide sequence: TGTGCCAGCAGCATCAGGGACTCGTTCGGGGTCGAGCAGCACTTC. This codes for CASSIRDSFGVEQHF. This sequence joins TRBV5-4 and TRBJ2-7, with D tentatively TRBD2 (6 bases). CDR1 SGHNT and CDR2 YYREEE come from the germline V gene (reference sequence). There are 15 residues in the CDR3.

The chain links TRBV2 to TRBJ2-3, with TRBD2 matching 8 bases. V gave up 3 bases and J gave up 4 bases; unmatched junction bases: 6. Looked up from germline, CDR1 is SNHLY and CDR2 is FYNNEI. The length of the CDR3 is 15 residues. Written as DNA, the CDR3 is TGTGCCAGCAGTGAGGGCGGGGGGATGGCAGATACGCAGTATTTT. It translates to CASSEGGGMADTQYF.

The chain carries TRBV10-3 and TRBJ2-1; TRBD1 matches 7 bases. This CDR3 is 15 amino acids long. Per the germline V gene, CDR1 is ENHRY and CDR2 is SYGVKD. The V segment lost 5 bases and the J segment 5 bases; nucleotides outside the gene matches: 9. As DNA, the CDR3 is TGTGCCATCAGTTACATGGACAGGTACAACAATGAGCAGTTCTTC. Translation: CAISYMDRYNNEQFF.

This rearrangement joins TRBV6-6 to TRBJ2-7; perhaps D is TRBD1 or TRBD2 (5 bases each). The germline CDR1 and CDR2 sequences are MNHNY and SVGAGI (reference sequence). V lost 5 bases to trimming and J lost 0 bases, with 20 bases between them. The CDR3 covers 17 residues. For the CDR3, the DNA is TGTGCCAGCAGTCACACGAACCTAGCTGGGGGCTCCTACGAGCAGTACTTC. It is translated as CASSHTNLAGGSYEQYF.

The chain employs TRBV20-1 and TRBJ1-5; D is uncertain. The CDR3 sequence is 11 residues long. The V end was cut by 5 bases, the J end by 14 bases, with 16 bases between. Per germline, CDR1 DFQATT and CDR2 SNEGSKA (reference sequence). CDR3 nucleotides: TGCAGTGCTCCGACACCATCAACCGAGCATTTT. This encodes CSAPTPSTEHF.

The DNA for the CDR3 is TGTGCCAGCAGCCGACAGGCCGGGGCCAACGAGCAGTTCTTC. Residues: CASSRQAGANEQFF. The rearrangement joins TRBV6-4 to TRBJ2-1; maybe TRBD1 (6 bases). Germline values: CDR1 MRHNA, CDR2 SNTAGT. V was shortened by 6 bases and J by 10 bases, with 19 bases between the two germline ends. The CDR3 is made up of 14 amino acids.